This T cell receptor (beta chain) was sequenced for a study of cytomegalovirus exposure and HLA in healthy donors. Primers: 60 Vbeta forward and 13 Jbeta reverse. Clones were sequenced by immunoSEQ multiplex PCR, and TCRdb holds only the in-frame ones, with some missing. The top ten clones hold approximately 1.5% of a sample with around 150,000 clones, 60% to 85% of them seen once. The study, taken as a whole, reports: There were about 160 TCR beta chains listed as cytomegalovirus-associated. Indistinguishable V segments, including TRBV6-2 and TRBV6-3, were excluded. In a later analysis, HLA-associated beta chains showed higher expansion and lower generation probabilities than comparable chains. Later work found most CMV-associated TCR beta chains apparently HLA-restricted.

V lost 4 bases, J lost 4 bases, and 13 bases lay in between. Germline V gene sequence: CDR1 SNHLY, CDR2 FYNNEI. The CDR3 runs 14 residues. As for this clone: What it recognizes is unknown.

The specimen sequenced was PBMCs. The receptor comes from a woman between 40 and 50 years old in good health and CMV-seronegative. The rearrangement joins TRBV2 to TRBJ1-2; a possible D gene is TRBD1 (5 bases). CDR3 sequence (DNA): TGTGCCAGCAGTGCCCTTGGGGCAGCCTATGGCTACACCTTC. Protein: CASSALGAAYGYTF. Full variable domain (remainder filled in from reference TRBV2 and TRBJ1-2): EPEVTQTPSHQVTQMGQEVILRCVPISNHLYFYWYRQILGQKVEFLVSFYNNEISEKSEIFDDQFSVERPDGSNFTLKIRSTKLEDSAMYFCASSALGAAYGYTFGSGTRLTVV.